The clone carrying this T cell receptor beta chain showed up just a few times. Germline lookup yields CDR1 SGHVS and CDR2 FNYEAQ. V trimming: 5 bases; J trimming: 6 bases; junction bases outside the gene matches: 11. The CDR3 loop spans 15 amino acids. PCR was performed using 60 Vbeta and 13 Jbeta primers. TCRdb's copy holds only in-frame clones and misses some; the assay was immunoSEQ multiplex PCR. This sample has about 170,000 clones, with 60% to 85% found just once. The source of the sample is a study of cytomegalovirus exposure and HLA in healthy donors. Study-wide background: HLA-typed donors were the source of approximately 85 million unique TCRs held in an early data release.

V gene TRBV7-6 combines with J gene TRBJ1-2; 8 positions agree with TRBD1. The sample consisted of PBMCs. This sequence was found in a female donor in good health and CMV-seronegative. The DNA for the CDR3 is TGTGCCAGCAGCCTTGAACAGGGGGGAGGGGATGGCTACACCTTC. Translated: CASSLEQGGGDGYTF.